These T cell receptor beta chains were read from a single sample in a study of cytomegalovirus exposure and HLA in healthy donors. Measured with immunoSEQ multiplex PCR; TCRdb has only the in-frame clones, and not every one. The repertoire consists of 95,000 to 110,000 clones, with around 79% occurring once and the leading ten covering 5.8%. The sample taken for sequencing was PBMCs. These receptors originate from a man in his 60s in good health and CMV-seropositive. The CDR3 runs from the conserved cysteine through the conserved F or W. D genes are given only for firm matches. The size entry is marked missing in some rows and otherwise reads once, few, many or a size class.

TGTGCCAGCAGCCACCCGGGGACTGGAAACACCATATATTTT,CASSHPGTGNTIYF,TRBJ1-3,TRBV7-2,NA,NA
TGTGCCAGCACCCACAGGGACCCTAATGAAAAACTGTTTTTT,CASTHRDPNEKLFF,TRBJ1-4,TRBV27,NA,NA
TGTGCCAGCAGCTTGGGTCCAGTGAGGAGCTCCTACGAGCAGTACTTC,CASSLGPVRSSYEQYF,TRBJ2-7,TRBV5-5,NA,NA
TGTGCCAGCAGTGACGGACAGGGGGCCGGGGAGCTGTTTTTT,CASSDGQGAGELFF,TRBJ2-2,TRBV6-4,NA,TRBD1
TGTGCCAGTAGTATAGCCCACTTAGCGGGGATGGTCAATGAGCAGTTCTTC,CASSIAHLAGMVNEQFF,TRBJ2-1,TRBV19,NA,TRBD2
TGTGCTAGTGGTACCGGACAGGGGGGCACTGAAGCTTTCTTT,CASGTGQGGTEAFF,TRBJ1-1,TRBV12-5,NA,TRBD1
TGTGCCAGCAGTGAAGCGGGGAACTATGGCTACACCTTC,CASSEAGNYGYTF,TRBJ1-2,TRBV25-1,few,NA
TGTGCCAGCAGCGGACAGGGAGGGACCGGGGAGCTGTTTTTT,CASSGQGGTGELFF,TRBJ2-2,TRBV6-5,NA,NA
TGTGCCAGCAGCTTTATCCGGGGGGGCCAAGGAGAGCAGTACTTC,CASSFIRGGQGEQYF,TRBJ2-7,TRBV7-2,NA,TRBD2
TGTGCCAGCAGCTTCGGAGCGGGGAGCACAGATACGCAGTATTTT,CASSFGAGSTDTQYF,TRBJ2-3,TRBV7-3,NA,TRBD2
TGTGCCAGCAGCTTTGGGACAGTTTCCCCCTACGAGCAGTACTTC,CASSFGTVSPYEQYF,TRBJ2-7,TRBV5-4,NA,TRBD1
TGTGCCAGCAGGGGAGCGGGGGGGTTTTACAATGAGCAGTTCTTC,CASRGAGGFYNEQFF,TRBJ2-1,TRBV5-4,NA,TRBD2
TGTGCCAGCAGCCCTCAGAGGACTGGGAATCAGCCCCAGCATTTT,CASSPQRTGNQPQHF,TRBJ1-5,TRBV7-2,NA,NA
TGTGCCAGCAGCAAAGCGCAGGGTAGCGAGCAGTACTTC,CASSKAQGSEQYF,TRBJ2-7,TRBV21-1,NA,NA
TGCGCCAGCGGGCAGGGAGGCCAGCCCCAGCATTTT,CASGQGGQPQHF,TRBJ1-5,TRBV10-1,NA,NA
TGCGCCAGCAGCTTGGTACTAGCGGCAGAGACCCAGTACTTC,CASSLVLAAETQYF,TRBJ2-5,TRBV5-1,NA,TRBD2
TGTGCCATCAGCACGACTAGCGGGGAAGAGACCCAGTACTTC,CAISTTSGEETQYF,TRBJ2-5,TRBV10-3,NA,TRBD2
TGCGCCAGCAGCCAAGATCTCCTCTATGGCTACACCTTC,CASSQDLLYGYTF,TRBJ1-2,TRBV4-1,few,NA
TGCGCCAGCAGCCTAACATCCCTTCAGGGAGGCGGAAACACCATATATTTT,CASSLTSLQGGGNTIYF,TRBJ1-3,TRBV5-1,NA,NA
TGTGCCAGCAGCACCGGGACAGTATACGAGCAGTACTTC,CASSTGTVYEQYF,TRBJ2-7,TRBV6-5,NA,TRBD1
TGTGCCAGCAGCCTGCTCGCGGGGGGCACAGATACGCAGTATTTT,CASSLLAGGTDTQYF,TRBJ2-3,TRBV6-5,NA,TRBD2
TGTGCCAGCAGCTTAATTCGTTTGGGACAGGGGGCATCCGGGGAGCTGTTTTTT,CASSLIRLGQGASGELFF,TRBJ2-2,TRBV7-2,few,TRBD1
TGTGCCAGCAGTGAGGCGGGTGGAAACACCATATATTTT,CASSEAGGNTIYF,TRBJ1-3,TRBV2,few,NA
TGTGCCAGCAGCCCAGCGATGACGGGGGGAACCACAGATACGCAGTATTTT,CASSPAMTGGTTDTQYF,TRBJ2-3,TRBV5-4,NA,TRBD2
TGTGCCATCACCTCCGGGACAGACGTTTATGGCTACACCTTC,CAITSGTDVYGYTF,TRBJ1-2,TRBV10-3,once,TRBD1
TGTGCCAGCAGCTTTCTCGGACAGGGAGTGTTAACTGGAAACACCATATATTTT,CASSFLGQGVLTGNTIYF,TRBJ1-3,TRBV13,NA,TRBD1
TGTGCCAGCAGCTTGCAGGCAGGGGACCCCTACGAGCAGTACTTC,CASSLQAGDPYEQYF,TRBJ2-7,TRBV7-2,NA,NA
TGTGCCAGTAGTACTCGACAGGGGATGGATGAGCAGTTCTTC,CASSTRQGMDEQFF,TRBJ2-1,TRBV19,NA,TRBD1
TGCGCCAGCAGCCCCGTTCCGGCGACACCCCGGGAAGCTTTCTTT,CASSPVPATPREAFF,TRBJ1-1,TRBV5-1,once,NA
TGTGCCAGCAGCTCTTCAGGGGGAATAAACTATGGCTACACCTTC,CASSSSGGINYGYTF,TRBJ1-2,TRBV5-6,NA,TRBD1
TGTGCCAGCAGCCTAGAGGGGGTGAGGTCACCCCTCCACTTT,CASSLEGVRSPLHF,TRBJ1-6,TRBV28,NA,NA
TGTGCCAGCTCACCACCTGGGCAGAGCTCCTACAATGAGCAGTTCTTC,CASSPPGQSSYNEQFF,TRBJ2-1,TRBV18,NA,NA
TGTGCCAGCAGGGGACAGGTATACGAGCAGTACTTC,CASRGQVYEQYF,TRBJ2-7,TRBV6-5,NA,TRBD1
TGTGCCAGCAGTTACGTGTCCTCTAACTATGGCTACACCTTC,CASSYVSSNYGYTF,TRBJ1-2,TRBV6-6,NA,NA
TGTGCCAGTAGTATGGGACTAGCAGGCAATGAGCAGTTCTTC,CASSMGLAGNEQFF,TRBJ2-1,TRBV19,once,TRBD2
TGTGCCAGCAGTGAATATGGGCAACAAGAGACCCAGTACTTC,CASSEYGQQETQYF,TRBJ2-5,TRBV6-1,once,NA
TGCGCCAGCAGCCAAGATTCGCGGCCCTTTTACGAGCAGTACTTC,CASSQDSRPFYEQYF,TRBJ2-7,TRBV4-1,few,NA
TGTGCCAGTAGTGTGGGGCAGGTGATACTCTATGGCTACACCTTC,CASSVGQVILYGYTF,TRBJ1-2,TRBV19,once,NA
TGTGCCAGCGTTTACAGGGGGCCCATTAATGAAAAACTGTTTTTT,CASVYRGPINEKLFF,TRBJ1-4,TRBV9,NA,TRBD1
TGTGCCAGCAGTGTCTTACAGGGCGCAGGCAATCAGCCCCAGCATTTT,CASSVLQGAGNQPQHF,TRBJ1-5,TRBV28,NA,NA
TGTGCCAGCAGCCAAGCGAGCGAGCAGTTCTTC,CASSQASEQFF,TRBJ2-1,TRBV14,once,NA
TGTGCCAGCAGCTTGGGGACGGGACAGGTTTTGAATGAGCAGTTCTTC,CASSLGTGQVLNEQFF,TRBJ2-1,TRBV7-9,NA,TRBD1
TGTGCTAGTGGTTTGCAGAACACTGAAGCTTTCTTT,CASGLQNTEAFF,TRBJ1-1,TRBV12-5,NA,NA
TGTGCCAGTAGTACGAGGACAGATCGCACTGAAGCTTTCTTT,CASSTRTDRTEAFF,TRBJ1-1,TRBV19,NA,NA
TGCAGCGTTGAAGTGGGAGGAGGGAGAGCAGATACGCAGTATTTT,CSVEVGGGRADTQYF,TRBJ2-3,TRBV29-1,NA,NA
TGTGCCAGCAGCTCCAACCCCGGGACAAACAATGAGCAGTTCTTC,CASSSNPGTNNEQFF,TRBJ2-1,TRBV11-2,once,NA
TGTGCCAGCAGCTTGACAGAGTATAGCAATCAGCCCCAGCATTTT,CASSLTEYSNQPQHF,TRBJ1-5,TRBV5-5,NA,NA
TGTGCCAGCAGCCGTAACACCCGGGACAGGGGCTATGGCTACACCTTC,CASSRNTRDRGYGYTF,TRBJ1-2,TRBV7-9,NA,TRBD1
TGTGCCAGCAGTTTATCGAACAGTTACAATGAGCAGTTCTTC,CASSLSNSYNEQFF,TRBJ2-1,TRBV27,NA,NA
TGTGCCAGCAGTTTATACGCCCGAGGCTCCTACAATGAGCAGTTCTTC,CASSLYARGSYNEQFF,TRBJ2-1,TRBV27,few,NA
TGTGCCAGCAGCTCCAGGACAGGGGGCTCCGAGCAGTACTTC,CASSSRTGGSEQYF,TRBJ2-7,TRBV5-4,NA,TRBD1
TGTGCCAGCAGTTACGGGGGGGAAAATCAGCCCCAGCATTTT,CASSYGGENQPQHF,TRBJ1-5,TRBV6-5,NA,NA
TGTGCCAGCAGCCCGAGAGAGGGTGGGGACACTGAAGCTTTCTTT,CASSPREGGDTEAFF,TRBJ1-1,TRBV6-1,NA,NA
TGCACCAGCAGCCAAGTGGTGGGACTTCCTCCAGCGCCCTCCTACAATGAGCAGTTCTTC,CTSSQVVGLPPAPSYNEQFF,TRBJ2-1,TRBV1,NA,NA
TGTGCCAGCAGTTACGGCAGGGGGCTGGGAGAGACCCAGTACTTC,CASSYGRGLGETQYF,TRBJ2-5,TRBV6-6,NA,TRBD1
TGTGCCAGCAGAACACAGGGGGCCACCTACGGGCAGTACTTC,CASRTQGATYGQYF,TRBJ2-7,TRBV6-6,once,TRBD1
TGTGCCAGCAGCCTGACTAGCGGGGTAAGCACAGATACGCAGTATTTT,CASSLTSGVSTDTQYF,TRBJ2-3,TRBV11-1,NA,TRBD2